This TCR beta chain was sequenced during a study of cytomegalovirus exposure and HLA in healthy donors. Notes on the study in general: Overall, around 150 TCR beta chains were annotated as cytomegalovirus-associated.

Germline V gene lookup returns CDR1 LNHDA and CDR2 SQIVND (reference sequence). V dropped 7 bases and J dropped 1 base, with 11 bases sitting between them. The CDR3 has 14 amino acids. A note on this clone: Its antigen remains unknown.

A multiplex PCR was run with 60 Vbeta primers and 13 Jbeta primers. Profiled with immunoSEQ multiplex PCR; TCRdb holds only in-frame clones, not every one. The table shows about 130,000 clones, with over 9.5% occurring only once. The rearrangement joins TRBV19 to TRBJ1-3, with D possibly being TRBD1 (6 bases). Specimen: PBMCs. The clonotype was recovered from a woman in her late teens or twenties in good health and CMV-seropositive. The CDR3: CASKRQVSGNTIYF. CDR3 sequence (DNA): TGTGCCAGTAAGAGACAGGTATCTGGAAACACCATATATTTT.